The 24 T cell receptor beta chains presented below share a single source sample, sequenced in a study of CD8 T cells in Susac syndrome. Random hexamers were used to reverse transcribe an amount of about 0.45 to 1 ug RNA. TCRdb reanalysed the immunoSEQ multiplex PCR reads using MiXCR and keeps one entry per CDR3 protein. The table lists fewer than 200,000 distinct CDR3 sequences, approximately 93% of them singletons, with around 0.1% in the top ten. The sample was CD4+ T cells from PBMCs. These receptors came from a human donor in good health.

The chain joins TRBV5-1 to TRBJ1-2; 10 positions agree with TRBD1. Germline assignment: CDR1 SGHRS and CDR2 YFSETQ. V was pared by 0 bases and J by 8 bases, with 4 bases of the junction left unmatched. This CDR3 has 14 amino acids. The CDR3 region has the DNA TGCGCCAGCAGCTTGGCGGGACAGGGGTTCGGCTACACCTTC. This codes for CASSLAGQGFGYTF.

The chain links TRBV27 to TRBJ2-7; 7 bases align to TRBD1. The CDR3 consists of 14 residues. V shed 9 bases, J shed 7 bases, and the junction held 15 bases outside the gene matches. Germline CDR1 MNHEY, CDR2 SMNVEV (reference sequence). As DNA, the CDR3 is TGTGCCAGTAAGGGGGCCCCGAACAGTGGGGAGCAGTACGTC. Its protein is CASKGAPNSGEQYV.

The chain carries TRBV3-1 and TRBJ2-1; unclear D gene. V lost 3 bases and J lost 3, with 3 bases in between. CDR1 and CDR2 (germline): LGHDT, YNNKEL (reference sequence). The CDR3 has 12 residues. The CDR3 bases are TGTGCCAGCAGCCACAACTACAATGAGCAGTTCTTC. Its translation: CASSHNYNEQFF.

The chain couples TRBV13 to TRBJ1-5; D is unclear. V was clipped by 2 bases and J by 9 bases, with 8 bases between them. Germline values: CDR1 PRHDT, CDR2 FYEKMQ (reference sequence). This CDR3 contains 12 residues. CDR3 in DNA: TGTGCCAGCAGCTTAAGGGTGGGGCCCCAGCATTTT. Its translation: CASSLRVGPQHF.

The CDR3, as DNA: TGCGCCAGCAGCTTAGCCGGGGACGCCTACAATGAGCAGTTCTTC. Protein: CASSLAGDAYNEQFF. The chain recombines TRBV5-1 with TRBJ2-1, with D perhaps TRBD1 or TRBD2 (5 bases each). Deletions cut 2 bases from V and 2 bases from J, with 11 bases between. Germline V gene lookup returns CDR1 SGHRS and CDR2 YFSETQ. This CDR3 is built from 15 residues.

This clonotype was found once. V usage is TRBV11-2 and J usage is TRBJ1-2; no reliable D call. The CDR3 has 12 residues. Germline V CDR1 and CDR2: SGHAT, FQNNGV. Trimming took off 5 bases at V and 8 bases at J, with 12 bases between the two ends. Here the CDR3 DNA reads TGTGCCAGCAGCCTTGGAATTAGGGGCTACACCTTC. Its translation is CASSLGIRGYTF. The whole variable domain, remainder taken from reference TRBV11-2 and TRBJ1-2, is EAGVAQSPRYKIIEKRQSVAFWCNPISGHATLYWYQQILGQGPKLLIQFQNNGVVDDSQLPKDRFSAERLKGVDSTLKIQPAKLEDSAVYLCASSLGIRGYTFGSGTRLTVV.

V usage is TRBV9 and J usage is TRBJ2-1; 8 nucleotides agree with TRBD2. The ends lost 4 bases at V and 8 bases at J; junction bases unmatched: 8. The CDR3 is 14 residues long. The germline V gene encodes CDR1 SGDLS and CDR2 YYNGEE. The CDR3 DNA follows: TGTGCCAGCAGCCTAGGTGATAGCGGGGATGAGCAGTTCTTC. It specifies CASSLGDSGDEQFF.

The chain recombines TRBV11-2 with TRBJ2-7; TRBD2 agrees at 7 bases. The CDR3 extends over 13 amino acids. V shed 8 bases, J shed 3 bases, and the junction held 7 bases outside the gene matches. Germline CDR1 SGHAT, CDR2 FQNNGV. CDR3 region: CASGRGLGYEQYV. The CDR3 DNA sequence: TGTGCCAGCGGGCGGGGGTTAGGCTACGAGCAGTACGTC.

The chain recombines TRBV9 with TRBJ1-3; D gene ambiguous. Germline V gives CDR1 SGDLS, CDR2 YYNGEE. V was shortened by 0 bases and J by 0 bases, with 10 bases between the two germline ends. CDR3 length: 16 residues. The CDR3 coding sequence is TGTGCCAGCAGCGTAGGTGCAGACTACTCTGGAAACACCATATATTTT. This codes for CASSVGADYSGNTIYF.

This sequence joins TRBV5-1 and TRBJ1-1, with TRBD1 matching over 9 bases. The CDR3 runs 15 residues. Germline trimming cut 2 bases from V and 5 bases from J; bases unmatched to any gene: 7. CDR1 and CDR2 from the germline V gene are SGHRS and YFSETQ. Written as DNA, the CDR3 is TGCGCCAGCAGCTTAAGAGACAGGGGGGGGACTGAAGCTTTCTTT. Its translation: CASSLRDRGGTEAFF.

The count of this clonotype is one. The CDR3 bases are TGTGCCACCAGTGTAGGGAGTGCCTACAATGAGCAGTTCTTC. Translation: CATSVGSAYNEQFF. The chain uses TRBV24-1 and TRBJ2-1; weak D call: TRBD2 (5 bases). The CDR3 is 14 amino acids. The germline V gene encodes CDR1 KGHDR and CDR2 SFDVKD. Trimming shortened V by 5 bases and J by 2 bases, and 9 bases separated the two germline ends.

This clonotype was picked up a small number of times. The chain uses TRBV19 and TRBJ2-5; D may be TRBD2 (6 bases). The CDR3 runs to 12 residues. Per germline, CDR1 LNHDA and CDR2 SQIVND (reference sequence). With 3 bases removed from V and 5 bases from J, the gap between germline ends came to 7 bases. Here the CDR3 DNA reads TGTGCCAGTAGTATTCGGGGGGAGACCCAGTACTTC. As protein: CASSIRGETQYF.

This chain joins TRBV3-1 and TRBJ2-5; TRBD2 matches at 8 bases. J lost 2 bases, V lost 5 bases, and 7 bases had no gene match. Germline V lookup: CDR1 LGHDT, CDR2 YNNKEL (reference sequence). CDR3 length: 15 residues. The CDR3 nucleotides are TGTGCCAGCAGCTCAGGACTAGCAGAGCAAGAGACCCAGTACTTC. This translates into CASSSGLAEQETQYF.

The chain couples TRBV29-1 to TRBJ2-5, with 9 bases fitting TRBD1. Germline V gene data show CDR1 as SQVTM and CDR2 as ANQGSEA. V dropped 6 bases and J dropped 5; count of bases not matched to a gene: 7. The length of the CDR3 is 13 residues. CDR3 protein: CSVDRGSGETQYF. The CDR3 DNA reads TGCAGCGTCGACAGGGGGTCAGGGGAGACCCAGTACTTC.

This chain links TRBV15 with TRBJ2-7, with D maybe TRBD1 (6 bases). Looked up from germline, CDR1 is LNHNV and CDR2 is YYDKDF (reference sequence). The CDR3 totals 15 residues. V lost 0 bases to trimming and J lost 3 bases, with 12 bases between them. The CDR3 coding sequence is TGTGCCACCAGCAGAGATAACCACAGGGACTACGAGCAGTACGTC. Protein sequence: CATSRDNHRDYEQYV.

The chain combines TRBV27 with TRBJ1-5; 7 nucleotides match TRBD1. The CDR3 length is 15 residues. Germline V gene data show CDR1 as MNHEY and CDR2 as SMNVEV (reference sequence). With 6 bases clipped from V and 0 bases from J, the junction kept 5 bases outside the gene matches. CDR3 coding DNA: TGTGCCAGCAGGCCAGGGGGGCCTAGCAATCAGCCCCAGCATTTT. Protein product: CASRPGGPSNQPQHF.

The CDR3 DNA follows: TGTGCCAGCAGTTTTGACTTAGGGCGCACTGAAGCTTTCTTT. Translated, it gives CASSFDLGRTEAFF. The V and J genes are TRBV6-2 or TRBV6-3 and TRBJ1-1; D remains unclear. This CDR3 is 14 amino acids long. Germline CDR1 and CDR2: MNHEY and SVGEGT. Deletions cut 4 bases from V and 4 bases from J, with 13 bases between.

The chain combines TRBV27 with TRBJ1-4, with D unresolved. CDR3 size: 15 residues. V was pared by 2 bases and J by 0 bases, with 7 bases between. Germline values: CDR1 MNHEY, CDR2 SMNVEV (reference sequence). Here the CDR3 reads CASSLGKPTNEKLFF. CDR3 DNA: TGTGCCAGCAGTTTAGGCAAGCCAACTAATGAAAAACTGTTTTTT.

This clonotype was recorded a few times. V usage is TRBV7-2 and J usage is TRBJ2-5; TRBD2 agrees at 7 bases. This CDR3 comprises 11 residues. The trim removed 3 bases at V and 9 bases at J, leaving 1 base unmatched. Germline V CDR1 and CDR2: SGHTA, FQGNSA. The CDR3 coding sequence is TGTGCCAGCAGCTTCACTAGCGCCCAGTACTTC. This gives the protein CASSFTSAQYF.

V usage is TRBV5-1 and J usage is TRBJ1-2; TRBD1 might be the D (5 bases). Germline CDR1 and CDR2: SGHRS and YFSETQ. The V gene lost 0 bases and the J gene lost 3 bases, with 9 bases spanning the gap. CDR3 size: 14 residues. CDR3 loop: CASSLETAYYGYTF. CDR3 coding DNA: TGCGCCAGCAGCTTGGAGACAGCTTACTATGGCTACACCTTC.

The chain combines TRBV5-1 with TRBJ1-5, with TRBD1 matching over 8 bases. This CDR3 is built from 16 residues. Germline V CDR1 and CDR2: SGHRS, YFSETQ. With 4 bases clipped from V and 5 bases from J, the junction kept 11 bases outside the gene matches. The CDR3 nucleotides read TGCGCCAGCAGCCCTGGGGGGCAGGGGGCTTATCAGCCCCAGCATTTT. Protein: CASSPGGQGAYQPQHF.

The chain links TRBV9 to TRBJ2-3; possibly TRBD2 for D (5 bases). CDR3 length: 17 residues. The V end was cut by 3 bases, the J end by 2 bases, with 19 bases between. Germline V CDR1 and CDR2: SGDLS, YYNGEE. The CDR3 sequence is CASSGADGGPDTDTQYF. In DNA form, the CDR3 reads TGTGCCAGCAGCGGGGCGGATGGAGGTCCCGACACAGATACGCAGTATTTT. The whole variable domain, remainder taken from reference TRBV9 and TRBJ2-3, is DSGVTQTPKHLITATGQRVTLRCSPRSGDLSVYWYQQSLDQGLQFLIQYYNGEERAKGNILERFSAQQFPDLHSELNLSSLELGDSALYFCASSGADGGPDTDTQYFGPGTRLTVL.

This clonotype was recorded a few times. The CDR3 is CASSQGKDRGQDTQYF. The CDR3 DNA is TGCGCCAGCAGCCAAGGGAAGGACAGGGGTCAAGATACGCAGTATTTT. The J gene is TRBJ2-3, the V gene TRBV4-1; 9 nucleotides align to TRBD1. In germline, CDR1 is MGHRA, CDR2 YSYEKL. V dropped 1 base and J dropped 5; count of bases not matched to a gene: 7. The CDR3 length is 16 residues.

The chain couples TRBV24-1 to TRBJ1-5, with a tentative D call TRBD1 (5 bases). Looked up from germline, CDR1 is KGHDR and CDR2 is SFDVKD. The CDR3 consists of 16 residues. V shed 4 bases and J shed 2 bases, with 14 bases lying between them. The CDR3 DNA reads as TGTGCCACCAGTGACCCGACACCGGGGGGCAATCAGCCCCAGCATTTT. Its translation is CATSDPTPGGNQPQHF.